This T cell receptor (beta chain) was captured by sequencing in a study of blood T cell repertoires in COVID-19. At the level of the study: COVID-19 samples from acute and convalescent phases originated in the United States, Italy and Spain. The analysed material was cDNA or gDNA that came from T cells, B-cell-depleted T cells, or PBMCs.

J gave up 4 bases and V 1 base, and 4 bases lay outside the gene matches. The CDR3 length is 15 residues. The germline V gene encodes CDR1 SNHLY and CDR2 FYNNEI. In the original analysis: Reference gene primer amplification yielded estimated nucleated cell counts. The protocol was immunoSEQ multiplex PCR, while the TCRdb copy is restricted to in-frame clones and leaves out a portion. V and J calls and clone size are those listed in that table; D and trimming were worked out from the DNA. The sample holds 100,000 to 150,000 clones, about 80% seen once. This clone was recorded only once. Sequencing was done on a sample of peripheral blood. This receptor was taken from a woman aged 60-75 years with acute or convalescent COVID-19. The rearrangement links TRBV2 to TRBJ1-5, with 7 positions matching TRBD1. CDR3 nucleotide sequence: TGTGCCAGCAGTGAAGTAAGGGGACAGAATCAGCCCCAGCATTTT. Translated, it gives CASSEVRGQNQPQHF.